Sequencing of this TCR beta chain was carried out in a study of tumor-infiltrating lymphocytes in primary liver carcinoma. Overall study context: The yield of productive TCRbeta reads per sample was roughly 3.65 to 7.5 million and was similar across tissue types.

The authors took blood RNA from unsorted whole blood and also extracted germline DNA. Starting material of approximately 500 ng total RNA yielded TCR beta cDNA via a constant-region primer. Three nested multiplex PCR rounds of slightly modified ARM-PCR generated TCR beta libraries. One entry per CDR3 protein results from TCRdb running MiXCR on the multiplex PCR reads. The table has a few hundred thousand distinct CDR3 sequences, around three fifths seen once. There are many counts of this clonotype. Sequenced input: peripheral blood. The clonotype originates from a woman in her thirties with primary liver carcinoma and hepatitis B virus infection.

The chain's CDR3 is CASSQGPGGREQFF. CDR3 sequence (DNA): TGTGCCAGCAGCCAAGGGCCCGGGGGGCGGGAGCAGTTCTTC. The V and J genes are TRBV4-2 and TRBJ2-1; maybe TRBD2 (7 bases). The V and J ends lost 1 base and 10 bases respectively, with 14 bases between them. Germline CDR1 reads LGHNA; CDR2 reads YNFKEQ. This CDR3 region has 14 residues.